This TCR beta chain is drawn from a study of PD-L1 blockade in urothelial cancer. Study background: The researchers analyzed blood 3 weeks (second dose) and 6 weeks after treatment start. Across blood samples, T cells had a median count of around 140,000. General study results and limits: Lower pretreatment blood TCR clonality, under the median, predicted better survival, researchers reported.

Time point given: peripheral blood 6 weeks after treatment start. Locally advanced or metastatic urothelial carcinoma affected the patients. Details on this clone: Its antigen is not identified.

Produced via immunoSEQ multiplex PCR; TCRdb's table is partial and in-frame only. The sample carries about 120,000 clones, around 86% recorded once. CDR1 is MDHEN and CDR2 is SYDVKM in the germline V gene. This CDR3 is 13 amino acids long. Trimming stripped 7 bases from V and 2 bases from J, with 11 bases between. The source is a middle-aged man with urothelial cancer. The sample in question was PBMCs, obtained around atezolizumab (anti-PD-L1) treatment. This chain uses TRBV28 with TRBJ2-5; a possible D gene is TRBD2 (6 bases). CDR3 sequence reads: CASTRGSQETQYF. As DNA, the CDR3 is TGTGCCAGCACCCGGGGGTCTCAAGAGACCCAGTACTTC. The complete variable domain, with remaining parts taken from reference TRBV28 and TRBJ2-5, reads DVKVTQSSRYLVKRTGEKVFLECVQDMDHENMFWYRQDPGLGLRLIYFSYDVKMKEKGDIPEGYSVSREKKERFSLILESASTNQTSMYLCASTRGSQETQYFGPGTRLLVL.